This TCR beta chain originates from a study of T cell responses to AZD1222 COVID-19 vaccine. Study outcomes and limitations: Spike-specific TCR breadth and depth rose after two AZD1222 doses. Baseline seropositivity occurred in only a handful of AZD1222 recipients. Per reports, nearly half of all spike-specific TCRs target regions that are unmutated in variants. Vaccine-associated CD4 TCRs ranged over spike, dominating at 160-218 and 743-854.

CDR1 and CDR2 (germline): GTSNPN, SVGIG (reference sequence). Trimming cost V 0 bases and J 0 bases; bases outside gene matches: 7. This CDR3 has 17 amino acids. Method: immunoSEQ multiplex PCR; TCRdb's copy keeps in-frame clones and lacks some. The sample records 65,000 to 80,000 clones, around 90% being singletons. Worth noting for this clone: The antigen remains undetermined.

This chain joins TRBV30 and TRBJ1-4, with 7 bases that match TRBD1. This TCR was sampled from an adult in good health. The specimen was peripheral blood, collected on day 0 of AZD1222 vaccination. The DNA for the CDR3 is TGTGCCTGGAGTGTATCCTACCAGGGGGCAACTAATGAAAAACTGTTTTTT. Translation gives CAWSVSYQGATNEKLFF. The entire variable domain, with the rest obtained from reference TRBV30 and TRBJ1-4, is as follows: SQTIHQWPATLVQPVGSPLSLECTVEGTSNPNLYWYRQAAGRGLQLLFYSVGIGQISSEVPQNLSASRPQDRQFILSSKKLLLSDSGFYLCAWSVSYQGATNEKLFFGSGTQLSVL.